Described below is a single T cell receptor beta chain sequence and its context. The antigen it binds to is not known. Per-nucleotide qualities are absent, and no much larger clonotype sits a single base away. This sample was taken from a study of long-term antiretroviral therapy in people with HIV (dated by TCRdb to 2022 to 2024). For the wider study: The earliest samples were collected about a decade before the 2015 WHO recommendation for immediate ART, when ART was typically delayed until CD4 counts fell. Whether ART initiation and durable HIV suppression were associated with changes in peripheral blood TRB repertoire composition and diversity was tested in a retrospective serial study. A total of roughly 200 cryopreserved PBMC samples came from 30 or so adults with confirmed HIV infection and were collected serially over a mean of approximately 6 years (range 1-12). Among the approximately 27 participants with HIV, around 10 were female. No cross-contamination during QIAcube processing turned up in test extractions that ran a monoclonal T-cell line alongside 33 polyclonal samples.

What the study reported, not specific to this receptor: Inferences about post-ART repertoire changes are limited because no data were available on ART adherence, viral resistance or therapy changes. Starting ART was linked to a significant rise in TRB diversity, yet even after long-term ART the diversity remained significantly lower than in transplant donor controls. The samples span the years 2004 to 2017, and the ART regimens used may be less effective than current regimens. HIV repertoires had narrower CDR3 length ranges than controls, and the network structure suggested an antigen-experienced repertoire that shifted only slightly toward naive after ART. The repertoire was dominated across all time points by expanded TRB clones identified before ART initiation, although this dominance was seen to fluctuate and to decrease in many PLHIV after ART. Owing to limited PBMC availability, only the TCR beta chain was sequenced, without alpha chain pairing. Because pre-ART samples had limited cell numbers, profiling was done on unsorted PBMC rather than on sorted CD4+ and CD8+ T cells.

To be included, a participant needed at least one PBMC sample from before ART initiation plus at least two post-ART samples. Every participant with HIV received treatment in the United States of America. Before DNA extraction, cryopreserved samples of 1-10 million PBMC were thawed and washed. At the time of the earliest PBMC sample for each participant with HIV, ages ranged from roughly 23 to 55 years. PBMC samples from each participant spanned 1-4 timepoints before ART initiation and 2-8 timepoints after ART initiation, with a median of 7 samples. For every participant, serial HIV viral load, CD4+ T-cell count, ART history and demographic data were obtained. Genomic DNA was extracted from unsorted PBMC with a Qiagen kit on a QIAcube, with processing performed in batches of 12 samples. The immunoSEQ hsTCRB v3.0 assay was used at survey level resolution for TRB variable region sequencing. TRB sequencing targeted a depth of about 40,000-50,000 T-cell genomes per sample. An Illumina MiSeq with a v3 150-cycle kit was used to sequence the pooled TRB libraries. Regarding the original processing steps: Repertoire analysis was run in R within a reproducible Nextflow workflow that covered QC, data transformation and analysis. LymphoSeq2, an R package for exploring AIRR-Seq data, was used to implement custom analyses. Four samples that yielded fewer than 5000 total TRB sequences were excluded, so that 150 to 200 HIV repertoires were analyzed. Among the 180 to 200 HIV repertoires that were kept, around 60 were collected before ART initiation and more than 120 were collected after ART initiation. Repertoires were downsampled to 5000 TRB nucleotide sequences, and summary statistics were averaged over 100 downsampling iterations. TRB sequences were retained for analysis only if CDR3 regions of at least seven amino acids were present. A Shannon entropy-derived clonality score and the Gini coefficient were used to measure diversity. In the repertoire networks, any two of the top 5000 CDR3 amino acid sequences were linked whenever the two sequences differed by an edit distance of one. For TRB CDR3 amino acid sequences, antigen specificity groups and MHC restriction were predicted with GLIPH2. To flag known CMV, EBV, HIV or tissue antigen associations, CDR3 amino acid sequences were matched against VDJdb and McPAS-TCR. Pre-ART, post-ART and control groups were compared with Wilcoxon signed-rank tests and Holm-Bonferroni correction. As stored in TCRdb, this immuneACCESS dataset retains in-frame rearrangements with V and J assigned. A fraction of the clones does not appear; measured against another copy, unresolved V genes explain less than half of the discrepancy, and the remainder lacks a known reason. That table supplies the V and J calls and clone size; D and trimming were determined from the DNA. For this sample the table gives some 43,000 clones, of which around nine tenths were detected only once. The top ten constitute 4% to 5.5% of the sample.

This receptor was taken from a woman aged 45-60 years with HIV. Sample: unsorted PBMCs, taken 0.1 years before starting antiretroviral therapy.

The CDR3 here reads CASSPDRAYEKLFF. The nucleotide sequence is given as TGCGCCAGCAGCCCTGACAGGGCCTATGAAAAACTGTTTTTT. The chain was built from TRBV4-1 and TRBJ1-4, with 7 bases matching TRBD1. Clipping removes 4 bases from V and 6 bases from J, with 5 as the unmatched junction base count. Inclusive of the bounding cysteine and phenylalanine, the CDR3 is 14 residues long. The entry retains the CDR3 DNA only, 42 bases that are in frame from base 1. The germline V gene sets CDR1 to MGHRA and CDR2 to YSYEKL.